The next 21 T cell receptor beta chains were all read from a single sample in a study of cytomegalovirus exposure and HLA in healthy donors. Use of 60 Vbeta and 13 Jbeta primers characterized the PCR. Using immunoSEQ multiplex PCR, the repertoire was profiled, and TCRdb retains in-frame clones only, with some absent. The table includes roughly 150,000 clones, about 74% detected once. The sequenced sample was PBMCs. The receptors stem from a male donor in good health and CMV-seronegative.

The chain joins TRBV7-2 to TRBJ2-1; TRBD1 is a possible D gene (6 bases). The V and J ends lost 4 bases and 5 bases respectively, with 9 bases between them. CDR3 length equals 13 residues. The germline CDR1 and CDR2 sequences are SGHTA and FQGNSA. In DNA, the CDR3 is TGTGCCAGCAGCTCACAGGGTAACAATGAGCAGTTCTTC. It is translated as CASSSQGNNEQFF.

The gene calls are TRBV7-9 and TRBJ1-2; tentative D call: TRBD1 (5 bases). The CDR3 has 12 amino acids. Trimming left V 5 bases short and J 8 bases short, with 12 bases between. CDR1 SEHNR and CDR2 FQNEAQ come from the germline V gene (reference sequence). In DNA form, the CDR3 reads TGTGCCAGCAGCCAATCGGGGGAAGGCTACACCTTC. It yields the protein CASSQSGEGYTF.

The V and J genes are TRBV28 and TRBJ2-1, with D perhaps TRBD2 (6 bases). Trimming took off 5 bases at V and 2 bases at J, with 22 bases between the two ends. Germline loops: CDR1 MDHEN, CDR2 SYDVKM. This CDR3 is built from 18 residues. The CDR3 bases are TGTGCCAGCAGTGTCGGGGGATTCGGGGGTGGAACCTACAATGAGCAGTTCTTC. It specifies CASSVGGFGGGTYNEQFF.

V gene TRBV19 combines with J gene TRBJ1-1, with 7 bases matching TRBD1. The CDR3 is 17 amino acids. The germline gives CDR1 LNHDA, CDR2 SQIVND (reference sequence). Trimming took 3 bases from V and 1 from J; bases not matched to a gene: 11. The DNA for the CDR3 is TGTGCCAGTAGTATGGGCAGGGGGACGCTAAAGAACACTGAAGCTTTCTTT. Translation gives CASSMGRGTLKNTEAFF.

This sequence joins TRBV7-3 and TRBJ2-7; 13 positions match TRBD2. V was pared by 5 bases and J by 3 bases, with 7 bases of the junction left unmatched. This CDR3 is 16 amino acids long. The germline V gene has CDR1 SGHTA and CDR2 FQGTGA. CDR3 in amino acids: CASSPRTSGGRYEQYF. CDR3 sequence (DNA): TGTGCCAGCAGCCCTCGGACTAGCGGGGGCCGCTACGAGCAGTACTTC.

The rearrangement joins TRBV10-3 to TRBJ1-1; TRBD1 agrees at 8 bases. Germline loops: CDR1 ENHRY, CDR2 SYGVKD. The CDR3 has 16 amino acids. V was clipped by 7 bases and J by 5 bases; unmatched bases: 15. CDR3 protein: CAITQKGQGARTEAFF. The CDR3 nucleotides read TGTGCCATCACCCAAAAGGGGCAGGGGGCTAGGACTGAAGCTTTCTTT.

J is TRBJ1-1 and V is TRBV2; 7 bases match TRBD1. From germline, CDR1 is SNHLY and CDR2 FYNNEI. The V and J ends lost 6 bases and 4 bases, in that order; junction bases with no gene match: 2. CDR3 size: 12 residues. The chain's CDR3 is CASSRGITEAFF. The CDR3 DNA reads TGTGCCAGCAGCAGGGGGATCACTGAAGCTTTCTTT.

The V gene is TRBV18, the J gene TRBJ2-7; maybe TRBD2 (7 bases). Trimming pared 3 bases from V and 2 bases from J, leaving 17 bases between. The germline CDR1 and CDR2 sequences are KGHSH and LQKENI. The CDR3 is 16 residues long. CDR3 region: CASSPLPGGETYEQYF. The CDR3 DNA follows: TGTGCCAGCTCACCGCTGCCGGGGGGCGAAACCTACGAGCAGTACTTC.

This rearrangement joins TRBV13 to TRBJ2-3, with TRBD2 matching 11 bases. The CDR3 consists of 13 residues. The V gene's germline CDR1 is PRHDT and CDR2 FYEKMQ (reference sequence). With 6 bases clipped from V and 6 bases from J, the junction kept 2 bases outside the gene matches. The CDR3 DNA follows: TGTGCCAGCAGTAGCGGGGGGGCCGATACGCAGTATTTT. Protein product: CASSSGGADTQYF.

This clone was counted between two and nine times. The gene calls are TRBV29-1 and TRBJ2-5; D not certain. The CDR3 sequence is 13 residues long. Per germline, CDR1 SQVTM and CDR2 ANQGSEA. V was clipped by 3 bases and J by 1 base, with 9 bases between them. The CDR3 region has the DNA TGCAGCGTTGAGCCCCCCGGCCAAGAGACCCAGTACTTC. Translation: CSVEPPGQETQYF.

The V gene is TRBV15, the J gene TRBJ2-2; D unclear. The ends were cut back, 6 bases at V and 0 bases at J, with 14 bases in the middle. Germline-derived CDR1 and CDR2 are LNHNV and YYDKDF (reference sequence). CDR3 length equals 16 residues. CDR3 in amino acids: CATSRFSGSNTGELFF. The CDR3, as DNA: TGTGCCACCAGTAGATTTTCGGGTTCGAACACCGGGGAGCTGTTTTTT.

V usage is TRBV6-1 and J usage is TRBJ1-5, with D possibly matching TRBD1 (6 bases). Germline V gives CDR1 MNHNS, CDR2 SASEGT. The CDR3 has 16 amino acids. Trimming shortened V by 0 bases and J by 5 bases, and 14 bases separated the two germline ends. The CDR3 region has the DNA TGTGCCAGCAGTGAAGCGGCCAGGGGATCCCATCAGCCCCAGCATTTT. Its protein is CASSEAARGSHQPQHF.

V is TRBV29-1 and J is TRBJ1-1; no definite D call. Trimming left V 4 bases short and J 0 bases short, with 12 bases between. From germline, CDR1 is SQVTM and CDR2 ANQGSEA. The CDR3 contains 14 residues. CDR3 DNA sequence: TGCAGCGTTGCCCGGGGAAGTATGAACACTGAAGCTTTCTTT. This translates into CSVARGSMNTEAFF.

This clone has only one observation. This rearrangement joins TRBV27 to TRBJ2-1; possible D gene TRBD2, 5 bases. With 5 bases removed from V and 3 bases from J, the gap between germline ends came to 20 bases. Germline values: CDR1 MNHEY, CDR2 SMNVEV (reference sequence). This CDR3 is built from 17 residues. The CDR3 bases are TGTGCCAGCAGTGTAAGCTTCGGGGAAGGAGGCTACAATGAGCAGTTCTTC. This sequence encodes CASSVSFGEGGYNEQFF.

The chain recombines TRBV28 with TRBJ1-2, with D possibly matching TRBD1 (5 bases). Germline V CDR1 and CDR2: MDHEN, SYDVKM. CDR3 length equals 14 residues. Trimming cost V 5 bases and J 7 bases, with 17 bases left between them. CDR3 in amino acids: CASSPRGSERGYTF. CDR3 nucleotide sequence: TGTGCCAGCAGTCCCCGGGGGTCGGAGCGTGGCTACACCTTC.

The rearrangement uses TRBV7-3 and TRBJ1-1; 7 nucleotides agree with TRBD1. The trim removed 5 bases at V and 3 bases at J, leaving 3 bases unmatched. The CDR3 has 13 residues. Germline lookup yields CDR1 SGHTA and CDR2 FQGTGA. The CDR3 region is CASSPQGYTEAFF. The DNA of the CDR3 is TGTGCCAGCAGCCCACAGGGGTACACTGAAGCTTTCTTT.

With regard to this clone: The junction differs from germline at one of its ends, possibly a read error. The chain recombines TRBV7-9 with TRBJ1-6; the D gene is possibly TRBD1 (5 bases). The CDR3 loop spans 12 amino acids. CDR1 is SEHNR, CDR2 FQNEAQ, per germline (reference sequence). For the CDR3, the DNA is TGTTCCAGCAGCTTCGGAGGGGCCACCCTCCACTTT. Amino acid sequence: CSSSFGGATLHF.

The V and J genes are TRBV30 and TRBJ2-3; 14 nucleotides line up with TRBD2. The CDR3 extends over 20 amino acids. The V gene's germline CDR1 is GTSNPN and CDR2 SVGIG (reference sequence). The trim removed 1 base at V and 4 bases at J, leaving 16 bases unmatched. CDR3 in amino acids: CAWSERTSGGFDGFSDTQYF. DNA of the CDR3: TGTGCCTGGAGTGAAAGGACTAGCGGGGGGTTCGATGGGTTTTCAGATACGCAGTATTTT.

The chain joins TRBV7-8 to TRBJ2-1; D uncertain. Germline CDR1 and CDR2: SGHVS and FQNEAQ. This CDR3 has 16 residues. The V gene lost 5 bases and the J gene lost 8 bases, with 22 bases spanning the gap. The CDR3 nucleotides read TGTGCCAGCAGCAGGCGTCTAGAGTCCCCCAAATATGAGCAGTTCTTC. This gives the protein CASSRRLESPKYEQFF.

The chain has TRBV7-6 and TRBJ2-7; 10 bases align to TRBD1. CDR1 SGHVS and CDR2 FNYEAQ come from the germline V gene. V gave up 5 bases and J gave up 4 bases; unmatched junction bases: 11. This CDR3 has 16 residues. This chain's CDR3 is CASSNPGTGDPYEQYF. The CDR3 DNA is TGTGCCAGCAGCAACCCCGGGACAGGGGATCCTTACGAGCAGTACTTC. Together with reference TRBV7-6 and TRBJ2-7, the CDR3 gives the full variable domain: GAGVSQSPRYKVTKRGQDVALRCDPISGHVSLYWYRQALGQGPEFLTYFNYEAQQDKSGLPNDRFSAERPEGSISTLTIQRTEQRDSAMYRCASSNPGTGDPYEQYFGPGTRLTVT.

J is TRBJ1-1 and V is TRBV5-1; possible D gene TRBD1, 5 bases. Trimming pared 4 bases from V and 5 bases from J, leaving 12 bases between. This CDR3 has 13 residues. Germline assignment: CDR1 SGHRS and CDR2 YFSETQ. CDR3 nucleotide sequence: TGCGCCAGCAGCGTTCCCCAGGGAACTGAAGCTTTCTTT. Its translation: CASSVPQGTEAFF.